This T cell receptor (beta chain) derives from a study of shared clonotypes between healthy human individuals. This clone was detected a few times. Assay: immunoSEQ multiplex PCR; the TCRdb copy retains only in-frame clones and omits some. Of over 850,000 clones in the sample, approximately 80% are singletons; the top ten hold roughly 0.61%. There are 16 residues in the CDR3. Germline assignment: CDR1 LNHDA and CDR2 SQIVND (reference sequence). V dropped 3 bases and J dropped 7 bases, with 19 bases sitting between them. Sequenced material: memory CD4+ T cells from PBMCs. Subset defined: CD45RA-negative fraction. The receptor comes from a man between 18 and 29 years old in good health. Some clones in this sample may be carry-over from other donors' samples. The gene calls are TRBV19 and TRBJ1-5, with unresolved D. The CDR3 sequence is CASSMAGGSLHQPQHF. For the CDR3, the DNA is TGTGCCAGTAGTATGGCGGGCGGCAGCCTGCACCAGCCCCAGCATTTT.